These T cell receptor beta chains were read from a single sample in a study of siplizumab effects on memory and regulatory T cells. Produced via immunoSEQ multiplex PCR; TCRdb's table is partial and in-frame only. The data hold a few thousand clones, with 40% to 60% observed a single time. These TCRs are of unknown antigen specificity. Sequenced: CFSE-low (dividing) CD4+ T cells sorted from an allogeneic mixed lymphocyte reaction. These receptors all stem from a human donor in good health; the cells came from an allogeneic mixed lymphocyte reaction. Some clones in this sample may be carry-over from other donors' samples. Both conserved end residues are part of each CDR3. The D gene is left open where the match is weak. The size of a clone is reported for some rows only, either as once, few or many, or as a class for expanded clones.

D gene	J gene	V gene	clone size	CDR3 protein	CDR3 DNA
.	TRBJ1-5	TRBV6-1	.	CASSAELNQPQHF	TGTGCCAGCAGTGCCGAACTAAATCAGCCCCAGCATTTT
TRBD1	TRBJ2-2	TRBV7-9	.	CASSPWTGETGELFF	TGTGCCAGCAGCCCATGGACAGGGGAGACCGGGGAGCTGTTTTTT
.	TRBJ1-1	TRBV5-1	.	CASSLRPGVGLGITEAFF	TGCGCCAGCAGCCTCCGCCCCGGGGTGGGTCTGGGAATCACTGAAGCTTTCTTT
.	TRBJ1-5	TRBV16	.	CASSLLGVDSEHF	TGTGCCAGCAGTCTACTAGGTGTGGACAGTGAGCATTTT
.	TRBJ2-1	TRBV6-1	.	CASSYLNKQFF	TGTGCCAGCAGTTACCTTAATAAGCAGTTCTTC
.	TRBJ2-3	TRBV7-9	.	CASSGRLSGHTDTQYF	TGTGCCAGCAGCGGACGACTCAGCGGGCACACAGATACGCAGTATTTT
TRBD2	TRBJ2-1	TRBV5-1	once	CASSPSGASSYNEQFF	TGCGCCAGCAGCCCTAGCGGGGCATCCTCCTACAATGAGCAGTTCTTC
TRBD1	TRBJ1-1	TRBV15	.	CATSRGGTGVWTEAFF	TGTGCCACCAGCAGAGGCGGGACAGGGGTTTGGACTGAAGCTTTCTTT
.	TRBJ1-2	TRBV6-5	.	CASSEGFSYYGYTF	TGTGCCAGCAGTGAAGGGTTCAGCTACTATGGCTACACCTTC
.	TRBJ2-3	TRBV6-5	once	CASSPRAQSHTQYF	TGTGCCAGCAGTCCACGGGCTCAATCGCATACGCAGTATTTT
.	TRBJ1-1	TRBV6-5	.	CASSFTRSLDTEAFF	TGTGCCAGCAGCTTTACACGGTCCCTCGACACTGAAGCTTTCTTT
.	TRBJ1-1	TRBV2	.	CASSLEGGDTEAFF	TGTGCCAGCAGTCTAGAGGGGGGTGACACTGAAGCTTTCTTT
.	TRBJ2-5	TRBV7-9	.	CASSFSFLMGWETQYF	TGTGCCAGCAGCTTTAGCTTTTTAATGGGTTGGGAGACCCAGTACTTC
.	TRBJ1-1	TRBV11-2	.	CASSLDRGQILAFF	TGTGCCAGCAGCTTAGATCGCGGGCAAATACTAGCTTTCTTT
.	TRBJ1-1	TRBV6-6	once	CAMNDTEAFF	TGTGCCATGAACGACACTGAAGCTTTCTTT
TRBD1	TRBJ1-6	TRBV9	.	CASSVLPLGQANNSPLHF	TGTGCCAGCAGCGTATTACCTCTCGGACAGGCGAATAATTCACCCCTCCACTTT
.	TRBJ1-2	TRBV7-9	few	CASSLLRRPFSPYGYTF	TGTGCCAGCAGCTTACTCCGGCGGCCATTCAGCCCCTATGGCTACACCTTC
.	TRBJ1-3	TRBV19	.	CASTKGSSGNTIYF	TGTGCCAGTACCAAGGGGAGCTCTGGAAACACCATATATTTT
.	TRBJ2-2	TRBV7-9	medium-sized	CASSQTRNTGELFF	TGTGCCAGCAGCCAGACCAGAAACACCGGGGAGCTGTTTTTT
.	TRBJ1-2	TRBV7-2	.	CASSLDWRLYGYTF	TGTGCCAGCAGCTTAGATTGGCGGCTCTATGGCTACACCTTC
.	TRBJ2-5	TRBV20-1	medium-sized	CSARVETQYF	TGCAGTGCTAGAGTAGAGACCCAGTACTTC
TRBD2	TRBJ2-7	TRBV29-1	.	CSVYPVPGLAGGIHEQYF	TGCAGCGTTTACCCCGTCCCGGGACTAGCGGGAGGTATACACGAGCAGTACTTC
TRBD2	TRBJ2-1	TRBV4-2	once	CASSRQSLAGLDNEQFF	TGTGCCAGCAGCCGCCAAAGCTTAGCGGGCCTCGACAATGAGCAGTTCTTC
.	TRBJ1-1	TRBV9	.	CASSVEEGTTEAFF	TGTGCCAGCAGCGTAGAGGAGGGAACCACTGAAGCTTTCTTT
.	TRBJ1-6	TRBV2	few	CASVLFAGAKNSPLHF	TGTGCCAGCGTTCTCTTTGCGGGGGCCAAAAATTCACCCCTCCACTTT
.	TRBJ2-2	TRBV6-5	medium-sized	CASSPRIDTGELFF	TGTGCCAGCAGTCCCAGGATCGACACCGGGGAGCTGTTTTTT
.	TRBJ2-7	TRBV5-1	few	CASSFSAAPYEQYF	TGCGCCAGCAGCTTCTCAGCGGCCCCCTACGAGCAGTACTTC
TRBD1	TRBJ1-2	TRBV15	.	CATSSTDRVGGYTF	TGTGCCACCAGTTCCACCGACAGGGTCGGTGGCTACACCTTC
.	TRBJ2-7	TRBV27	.	CASSFLPSYEQYF	TGTGCCAGCAGTTTTCTTCCGTCGTACGAGCAGTACTTC
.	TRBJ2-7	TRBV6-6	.	CASSYWAQQPYEQYF	TGTGCCAGCAGTTACTGGGCCCAGCAACCTTACGAGCAGTACTTC
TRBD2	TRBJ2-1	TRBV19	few	CASSLFLAGGHNEQFF	TGTGCCAGTAGTCTCTTTCTAGCGGGAGGCCACAATGAGCAGTTCTTC
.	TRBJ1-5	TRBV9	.	CASSARPGQPQHF	TGTGCCAGCAGCGCCCGCCCCGGGCAGCCCCAGCATTTT
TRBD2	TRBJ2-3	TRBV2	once	CASNLAGADTQYF	TGTGCCAGCAATCTAGCGGGAGCGGATACGCAGTATTTT
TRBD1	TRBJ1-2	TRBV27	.	CASRGSRGQLYGYTF	TGTGCCAGCAGGGGGTCACGGGGACAGCTCTATGGCTACACCTTC
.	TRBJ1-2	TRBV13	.	CASSHVGEVKSGYTF	TGTGCCAGCAGCCACGTTGGAGAGGTGAAGAGTGGCTACACCTTC
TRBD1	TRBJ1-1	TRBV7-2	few	CASSSRQGKTEAFF	TGTGCCAGCAGCTCGCGACAGGGAAAAACTGAAGCTTTCTTT
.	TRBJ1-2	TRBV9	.	CASSPLVSNYGYTF	TGTGCCAGCAGCCCACTGGTCTCTAACTATGGCTACACCTTC
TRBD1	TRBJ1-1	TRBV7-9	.	CASSGPGQGGSEAFF	TGTGCCAGCAGCGGACCGGGACAGGGAGGGTCTGAAGCTTTCTTT
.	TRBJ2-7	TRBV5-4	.	CASSWGAGVGEQYF	TGTGCCAGCAGCTGGGGGGCGGGAGTAGGAGAGCAGTACTTC
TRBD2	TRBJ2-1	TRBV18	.	CASSPLLAGVVNNEQFF	TGTGCCAGCTCACCACTGTTAGCGGGAGTGGTTAACAATGAGCAGTTCTTC
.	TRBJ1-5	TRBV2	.	CASRKTGYQPQHF	TGTGCCAGCAGGAAGACGGGGTATCAGCCCCAGCATTTT
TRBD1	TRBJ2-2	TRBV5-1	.	CASRQGADTGELFF	TGCGCCAGCCGACAGGGAGCGGACACCGGGGAGCTGTTTTTT
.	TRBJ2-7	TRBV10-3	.	CAISETGPHEQYF	TGTGCCATCAGTGAGACGGGACCCCACGAGCAGTACTTC
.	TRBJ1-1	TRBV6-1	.	CASSEGWEAFF	TGTGCCAGCAGTGAAGGGTGGGAAGCTTTCTTT
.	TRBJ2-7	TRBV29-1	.	CSVGDVSYEQYF	TGCAGCGTAGGGGACGTCTCGTACGAGCAGTACTTC
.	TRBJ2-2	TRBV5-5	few	CASSLVGGNGELFF	TGTGCCAGCAGCTTGGTTGGAGGGAACGGGGAGCTGTTTTTT
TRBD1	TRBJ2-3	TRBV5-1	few	CASSLVQGATDTQYF	TGCGCCAGCAGCTTGGTTCAGGGGGCAACAGATACGCAGTATTTT
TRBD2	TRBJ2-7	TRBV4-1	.	CASSHPLAGEGEQYF	TGCGCCAGCAGCCACCCACTAGCGGGAGAGGGCGAGCAGTACTTC
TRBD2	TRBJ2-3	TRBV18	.	CASTPLAGGATDTQYF	TGTGCCAGCACCCCTCTAGCGGGGGGTGCCACAGATACGCAGTATTTT
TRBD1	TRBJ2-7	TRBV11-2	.	CASSFWTGGRHEQYF	TGTGCCAGCAGCTTCTGGACAGGGGGCCGACACGAGCAGTACTTC
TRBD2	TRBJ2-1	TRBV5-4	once	CASRLLLSGASSYNEQFF	TGTGCCAGCAGACTCCTACTGAGCGGGGCAAGCTCCTACAATGAGCAGTTCTTC
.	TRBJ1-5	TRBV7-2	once	CASSHTDQPQHF	TGTGCCAGCAGCCACACCGATCAGCCCCAGCATTTT
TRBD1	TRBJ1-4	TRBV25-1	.	CASSALTGRDEKLFF	TGTGCCAGCAGTGCCCTGACAGGGCGTGATGAAAAACTGTTTTTT